This T cell receptor (beta chain) was identified in a study of early T cells in non-severe SARS-CoV-2 infection. Study at large: Sequencing of bulk RNA from unsorted whole blood was done, without chain pairing. Points from the study as a whole: VDJdb matching favored anti-spike CD8 responses, missing private and CD4 specificities.

Separate cDNA molecules each had unique molecular identifiers attached to them. Each CDR3 protein is one row after TCRdb ran MiXCR on the 5' RACE reads. This sample carries roughly 69,000 distinct CDR3 sequences, about 10% of them seen once, and the ten largest clones take 5.9%. This clonotype has just a few counts. Its antigen is undetermined. This CDR3 region has 12 residues. Deletions cut 4 bases from V and 12 bases from J, with 13 bases between. Germline CDR1 is SGHVS and CDR2 is FNYEAQ. The TCR was taken from an adult who was a healthcare worker with PCR-confirmed SARS-CoV-2 infection or an uninfected control (not recorded which). The chain employs TRBV7-6 and TRBJ2-1, with D possibly being TRBD1 (5 bases). Source material: whole blood. In DNA, the CDR3 is TGTGCCAGCAGCTCCAGGGCCCCTACGCAGTTCTTC. It encodes CASSSRAPTQFF.